Shown below are 7 T cell receptor beta chains from a single sample sequenced in a study of spatial heterogeneity in lung cancer. The time point is: sample taken at primary tumor resection. Unsorted tumor, nontumor lung tissue or cryopreserved PBMC supplied the whole RNA. TCRdb ran MiXCR on the 5' RACE reads and lists one entry per CDR3 protein. Among about 9,000 distinct CDR3 sequences listed, approximately 4.6% were seen once. This specimen was PBMCs, taken at surgery. The source is a male donor with early-stage non-small cell lung cancer.

This clonotype came up many times. The library was prepared for alpha chains; this beta chain is a stray read, so its frequency means little. This chain uses TRBV27 with TRBJ1-1, with 7 bases lining up with TRBD1. Germline V gives CDR1 MNHEY, CDR2 SMNVEV (reference sequence). CDR3 length: 16 residues. Unmatched junction bases numbered 11, after V lost 4 bases and J lost 3 bases. The DNA of the CDR3 is TGTGCCAGCAGTTCGGGGACAGTCAACTATTACACTGAAGCTTTCTTT. This codes for CASSSGTVNYYTEAFF.

This clonotype came up many times. The size of this beta chain means little, since it is a stray read in a library made for alpha chains. The chain combines TRBV20-1 with TRBJ2-2; D is possibly TRBD2 (7 bases). The CDR3 sequence is 15 residues long. V dropped 0 bases and J dropped 3 bases, with 11 bases sitting between them. Germline V CDR1 and CDR2: DFQATT, SNEGSKA (reference sequence). The CDR3 DNA follows: TGCAGTGCTAGAGAGGGGGGGCCCTACACCGGGGAGCTGTTTTTT. Translated, it gives CSAREGGPYTGELFF.

This clonotype was counted ten times or more. The library was prepared for alpha chains; this beta chain is a stray read, so its frequency means little. V usage is TRBV20-1 and J usage is TRBJ2-1; 12 positions agree with TRBD2. The CDR3 spans 13 residues. Trimming took 6 bases from V and 6 from J; bases not matched to a gene: 3. Germline-derived CDR1 and CDR2 are DFQATT and SNEGSKA (reference sequence). The CDR3: CSAPTSGGNEQFF. The CDR3 DNA sequence: TGCAGTGCCCCGACTAGCGGGGGCAATGAGCAGTTCTTC.

Remarks on this clonotype: Within a library made for alpha chains, this beta chain is off target, and its count is uninformative. V and J are TRBV18 and TRBJ1-2; no definite D call. CDR1 and CDR2 from the germline V gene are KGHSH and LQKENI. Trimming took off 3 bases at V and 0 bases at J, with 11 bases between the two ends. This CDR3 comprises 15 residues. DNA of the CDR3: TGTGCCAGCTCACCGGGAGCATCCACTAACTATGGCTACACCTTC. Translating it yields CASSPGASTNYGYTF.

To note about this clonotype: This beta chain is a stray read from a library made for alpha chains; its abundance is not meaningful. The gene calls are TRBV7-2 and TRBJ1-1; 10 bases align to TRBD1. The CDR3 extends over 12 amino acids. Trimming removed 2 bases from V and 10 bases from J; junction bases left unmatched: 1. Per germline, CDR1 SGHTA and CDR2 FQGNSA. This chain's CDR3 is CASSLRTGGAFF. CDR3 nucleotides: TGTGCCAGCAGCTTAAGGACAGGGGGAGCTTTCTTT.

This clonotype was seen ten or more times. Little can be read into the size of this beta chain, an off-target read in a library designed for alpha chains. The V and J genes are TRBV6-1 and TRBJ1-4; no clear D gene. The CDR3 loop spans 14 amino acids. Trimming took off 7 bases at V and 3 bases at J, with 12 bases between the two ends. Germline values: CDR1 MNHNS, CDR2 SASEGT. CDR3 DNA: TGTGCCAGCAATCTAGACGGCTCTAATGAAAAACTGTTTTTT. Amino acid sequence: CASNLDGSNEKLFF.

This clonotype was picked up many times. The library was prepared for alpha chains; this beta chain is a stray read, so its frequency means little. This chain connects TRBV3-1 to TRBJ2-5, with D possibly matching TRBD1 (5 bases). V was pared by 4 bases and J by 13 bases, with 13 bases between. CDR1 is LGHDT and CDR2 is YNNKEL in the germline V gene (reference sequence). The CDR3 has 11 residues. CDR3: CASSRRQQLYF. The CDR3 nucleotides are TGTGCCAGCAGCCGCCGACAGCAACTGTACTTC.